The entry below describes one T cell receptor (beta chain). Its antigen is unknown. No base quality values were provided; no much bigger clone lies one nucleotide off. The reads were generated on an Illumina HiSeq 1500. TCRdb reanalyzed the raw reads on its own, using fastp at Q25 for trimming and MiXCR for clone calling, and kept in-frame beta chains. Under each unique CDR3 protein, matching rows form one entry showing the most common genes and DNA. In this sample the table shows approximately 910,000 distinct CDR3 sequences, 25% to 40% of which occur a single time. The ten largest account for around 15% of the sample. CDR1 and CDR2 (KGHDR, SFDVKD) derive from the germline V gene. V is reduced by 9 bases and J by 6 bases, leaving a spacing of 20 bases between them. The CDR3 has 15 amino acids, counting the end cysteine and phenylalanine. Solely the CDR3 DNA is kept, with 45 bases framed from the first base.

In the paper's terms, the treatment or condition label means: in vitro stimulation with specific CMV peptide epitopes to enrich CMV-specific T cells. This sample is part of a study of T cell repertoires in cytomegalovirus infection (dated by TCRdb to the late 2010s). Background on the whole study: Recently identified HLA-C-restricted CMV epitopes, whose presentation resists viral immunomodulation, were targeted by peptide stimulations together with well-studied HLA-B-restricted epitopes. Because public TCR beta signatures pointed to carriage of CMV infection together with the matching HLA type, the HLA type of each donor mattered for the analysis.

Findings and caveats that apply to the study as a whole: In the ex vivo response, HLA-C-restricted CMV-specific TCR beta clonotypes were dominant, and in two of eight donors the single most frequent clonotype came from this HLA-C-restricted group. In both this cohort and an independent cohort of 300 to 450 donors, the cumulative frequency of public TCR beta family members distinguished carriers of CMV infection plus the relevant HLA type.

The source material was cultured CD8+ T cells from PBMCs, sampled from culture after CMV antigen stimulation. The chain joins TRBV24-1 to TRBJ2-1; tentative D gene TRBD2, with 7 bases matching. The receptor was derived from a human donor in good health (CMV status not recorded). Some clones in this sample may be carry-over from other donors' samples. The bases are TGTGCCACCGGGAGGCGGGGGCGGCCCTCCAATGAGCAGTTCTTC. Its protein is CATGRRGRPSNEQFF.